This T cell receptor beta chain was observed in a study of T-cell memory formation after mild COVID-19. TCRdb re-analysed the 5' RACE reads in MiXCR, keeping a single row per CDR3 protein. This sample yields hundreds of thousands of distinct CDR3 sequences, of which 20% to 25% are seen a single time; around 9.5% belongs to the top ten. Germline V gene data show CDR1 as SGHAT and CDR2 as FQNNGV. The CDR3 is 16 residues long. V was shortened by 4 bases and J by 4 bases, with 19 bases between the two germline ends. Sequencing was done on a sample of PBMCs or a T cell subset sorted from them (not recorded which). This TCR derives from an adult woman who had mild COVID-19 (a few samples of this study predate the infection). Cell type and time point are not known. This chain joins TRBV11-2 and TRBJ2-5; a weak D match, TRBD2 (6 bases). Written as DNA, the CDR3 is TGTGCCAGCAGCTCCCCACTAGCCTCAATAGCAGAGACCCAGTACTTC. Protein sequence: CASSSPLASIAETQYF.